This entry lists 9 T cell receptor beta chains sequenced from one sample in a study of blood T cell repertoires in COVID-19. Sequencing was performed with immunoSEQ multiplex PCR; in TCRdb, only in-frame clones are kept and a portion is missing. The table includes under 250,000 clones, about 85% detected once. Sequencing was performed on peripheral blood. These receptors were collected from a woman aged 55-69 years with active or convalescent COVID-19.

With respect to this clone: The sample contains more than one DNA sequence encoding this CDR3. The V and J genes are TRBV15 and TRBJ1-3, with 7 nucleotides matching TRBD1. The CDR3 is made up of 16 amino acids. The J segment lost 5 bases and the V segment lost 0 bases, leaving 7 bases of the junction unmatched. CDR1 LNHNV and CDR2 YYDKDF come from the germline V gene (reference sequence). This CDR3 is CATSRDKRGQRNTIYF. The CDR3 DNA is TGTGCCACCAGCAGAGATAAGAGGGGGCAAAGAAACACCATATATTTT.

This clone was seen a few times. J is TRBJ2-3 and V is TRBV19; possibly TRBD1 for D (6 bases). The V end lost 2 bases, the J end lost 4 bases, and 13 bases lay between the germline ends. This CDR3 contains 15 residues. Germline CDR1 and CDR2: LNHDA and SQIVND (reference sequence). CDR3 bases: TGTGCCAGTAGTATAAAGGGGACACCCTCAGATACGCAGTATTTT. Translating gives CASSIKGTPSDTQYF.

The chain combines TRBV29-1 with TRBJ2-7; no firm D call. This CDR3 region has 12 residues. The V end was cut by 4 bases, the J end by 2 bases, with 9 bases between. Germline values: CDR1 SQVTM, CDR2 ANQGSEA. The CDR3 spells CSVGQNTYEQYF. The CDR3 nucleotides read TGCAGCGTTGGGCAGAACACCTACGAGCAGTACTTC.

On this clone itself: Other DNA sequences from this sample encode an identical CDR3 as well. In DNA, the CDR3 is TGTGCCAGCAGTTTAACAGTTAACACTGAAGCTTTCTTT. Its translation is CASSLTVNTEAFF. The V call is TRBV12-3 or TRBV12-4, the J call TRBJ1-1; unclear D gene. This CDR3 contains 13 residues. Trimming took 2 bases from V and 2 from J, leaving 6 bases between them.

This sequence joins TRBV9 and TRBJ2-5; perhaps TRBD2 as D (5 bases). CDR1 and CDR2 (germline): SGDLS, YYNGEE. The ends were cut back, 0 bases at V and 1 base at J, with 7 bases in the middle. CDR3 length: 14 residues. The CDR3 region has the DNA TGTGCCAGCAGCGTAGGCAGCGGCCAAGAGACCCAGTACTTC. Its translation: CASSVGSGQETQYF.

V usage is TRBV19 and J usage is TRBJ2-7, with D perhaps matching TRBD1 (6 bases). Germline V lookup: CDR1 LNHDA, CDR2 SQIVND (reference sequence). The CDR3 spans 12 residues. Trimming removed 9 bases at V and 0 bases at J, with 9 bases between. Here the CDR3 reads CASGQSSYEQYF. The CDR3, as DNA: TGTGCCAGCGGACAGAGCTCCTACGAGCAGTACTTC.

This chain links TRBV30 with TRBJ2-7; D is undetermined. The germline V gene has CDR1 GTSNPN and CDR2 SVGIG (reference sequence). CDR3 length: 13 residues. Trimming shortened V by 2 bases and J by 0 bases, and 8 bases separated the two germline ends. CDR3 residues: CAWSIDNSYEQYF. CDR3 nucleotides: TGTGCCTGGAGTATAGACAACTCCTACGAGCAGTACTTC.

The rearrangement uses TRBV11-3 and TRBJ1-2; 7 bases are a match to TRBD1. Trimming cost V 4 bases and J 6 bases; bases outside gene matches: 11. This CDR3 is built from 15 residues. CDR1 is SGHNT, CDR2 YENEEA, per germline. CDR3 bases: TGTGCCAGCAGCTCTAAATCGACAGGGCGGAATGGCTACACCTTC. It specifies CASSSKSTGRNGYTF.

The rearrangement links TRBV19 to TRBJ1-1; D remains ambiguous. V was clipped by 5 bases and J by 5 bases, with 9 bases between them. The germline V gene has CDR1 LNHDA and CDR2 SQIVND (reference sequence). The CDR3 contains 12 residues. CDR3 sequence reads: CASSAQVTEAFF. In DNA, the CDR3 is TGTGCCAGTAGTGCTCAGGTAACTGAAGCTTTCTTT.